This entry concerns a single T cell receptor beta chain. The entry originates in a study of blood T cell repertoires in COVID-19. Overall study: Whether acute or convalescent, the COVID-19 samples came from the United States, Italy and Spain. T cells, B-cell-depleted T cells, or PBMCs supplied cDNA or gDNA.

Trimming pared 4 bases from V and 10 bases from J, leaving 15 bases between. The CDR3 has 14 residues. Germline-derived CDR1 and CDR2 are SGHRS and YFSETQ. Authors' processing steps: Nucleated cell counts were estimated from reference gene primer amplification. The protocol was immunoSEQ multiplex PCR, while the TCRdb copy is restricted to in-frame clones and leaves out a portion. V and J calls and clone size are as listed in that table; D and trimming were resolved from the DNA. This table has 53,000 or so clones, more than 75% appearing once. The sequenced sample was peripheral blood. This receptor was taken from a man between 45 and 60 years old with active or convalescent COVID-19. The chain has TRBV5-1 and TRBJ1-6, with a tentative D call TRBD1 (6 bases). CDR3 nucleotide sequence: TGCGCCAGCAGCCGACACATCAGGGGATCACCCCTCCACTTT. It yields the protein CASSRHIRGSPLHF.